This is a list of T cell receptor beta chains from one sample in a study of T cells expressing NK-cell markers. TCRdb re-analyzed the 5' RACE reads; it lists each CDR3 protein once, without DNA. Here the sample table reports about 460,000 distinct CDR3 sequences. Material for sequencing was blood T cells: a sorted CD56 or NKG2C T cell subset, CD4+ or CD8+ T cells, or bulk PBMC T cells (not recorded which). The receptors were gathered from a woman aged 50 to 65 in good health. The CDR3 runs from the conserved cysteine through the conserved F or W.

V gene,J gene,CDR3 protein
TRBV15,TRBJ1-5,CATSRDRLGGDQPQHF
TRBV3-1,TRBJ2-3,CASSLSPRALWDTQYF
TRBV3-1,TRBJ2-6,CASSQVWTVISGANVLTF
TRBV20-1,TRBJ2-3,CSAGGTSGMDTQYF
TRBV4-1,TRBJ2-3,CASSQEGGISRDTQYF
TRBV5-1,TRBJ2-2,CASSLGGLAGAVGELFF
TRBV11-2,TRBJ2-1,CASSLVQGLAGNNEQFF
TRBV6-5,TRBJ2-2,CASSQLGAAGELFF
TRBV18,TRBJ1-1,CASSPPRLMNTEAFF
TRBV10-3,TRBJ2-5,CAISGGLAGAGETQYF